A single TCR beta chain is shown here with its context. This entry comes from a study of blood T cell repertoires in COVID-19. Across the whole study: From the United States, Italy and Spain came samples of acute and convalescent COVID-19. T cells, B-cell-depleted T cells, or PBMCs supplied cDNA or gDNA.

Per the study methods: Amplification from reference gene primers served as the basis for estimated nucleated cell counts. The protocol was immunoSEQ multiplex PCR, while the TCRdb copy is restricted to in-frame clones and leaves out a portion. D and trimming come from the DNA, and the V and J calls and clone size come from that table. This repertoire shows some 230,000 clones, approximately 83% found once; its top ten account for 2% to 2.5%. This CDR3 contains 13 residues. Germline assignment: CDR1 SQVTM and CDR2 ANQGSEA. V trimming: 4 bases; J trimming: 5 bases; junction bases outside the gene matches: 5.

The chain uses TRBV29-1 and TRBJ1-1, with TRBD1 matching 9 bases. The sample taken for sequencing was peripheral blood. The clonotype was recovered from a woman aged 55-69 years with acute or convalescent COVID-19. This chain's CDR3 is CSVVGTGLTEAFF. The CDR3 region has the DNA TGCAGCGTTGTTGGGACAGGGTTGACTGAAGCTTTCTTT.